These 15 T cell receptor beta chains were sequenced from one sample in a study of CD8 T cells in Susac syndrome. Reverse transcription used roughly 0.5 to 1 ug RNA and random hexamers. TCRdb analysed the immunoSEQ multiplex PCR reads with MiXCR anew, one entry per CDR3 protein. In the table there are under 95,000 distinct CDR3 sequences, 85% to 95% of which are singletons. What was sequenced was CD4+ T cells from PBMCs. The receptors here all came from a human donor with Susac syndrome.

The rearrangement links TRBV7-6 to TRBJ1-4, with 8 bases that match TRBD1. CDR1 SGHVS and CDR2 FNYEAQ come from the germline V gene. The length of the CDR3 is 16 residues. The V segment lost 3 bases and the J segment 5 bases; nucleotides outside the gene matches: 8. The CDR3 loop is CASSFPGQGRNEKLFF. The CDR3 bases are TGTGCCAGCAGCTTCCCAGGACAGGGACGGAATGAAAAACTGTTTTTT.

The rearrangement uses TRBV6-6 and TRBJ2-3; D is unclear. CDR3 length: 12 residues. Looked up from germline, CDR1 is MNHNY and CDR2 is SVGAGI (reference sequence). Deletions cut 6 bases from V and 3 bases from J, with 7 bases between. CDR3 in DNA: TGTGCCAGCAGCCTTATGACAGATACGCAGTATTTT. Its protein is CASSLMTDTQYF.

The CDR3 reads CSVVLSGNSPLHF. CDR3 in DNA: TGCAGCGTTGTCCTCTCCGGGAATTCACCCCTCCACTTT. The chain carries TRBV29-1 and TRBJ1-6; D uncertain. Trimming removed 4 bases at V and 7 bases at J, with 11 bases between. CDR3 length: 13 residues. In germline, CDR1 is SQVTM, CDR2 ANQGSEA.

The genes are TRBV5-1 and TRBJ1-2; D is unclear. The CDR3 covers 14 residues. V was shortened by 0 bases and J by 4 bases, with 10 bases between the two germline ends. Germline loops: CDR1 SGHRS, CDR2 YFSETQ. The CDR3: CASSLEDGGYGYTF. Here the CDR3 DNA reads TGCGCCAGCAGCTTGGAGGATGGAGGCTATGGCTACACCTTC.

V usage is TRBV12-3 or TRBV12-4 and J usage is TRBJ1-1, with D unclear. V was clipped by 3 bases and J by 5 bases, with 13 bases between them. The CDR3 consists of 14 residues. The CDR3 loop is CASSFTGGRTEAFF. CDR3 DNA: TGTGCCAGCAGTTTTACCGGCGGAAGGACTGAAGCTTTCTTT.

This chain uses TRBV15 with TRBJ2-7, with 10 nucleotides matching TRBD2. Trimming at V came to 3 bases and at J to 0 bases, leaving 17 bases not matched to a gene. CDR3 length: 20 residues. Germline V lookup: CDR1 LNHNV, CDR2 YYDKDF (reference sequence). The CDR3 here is CATSSDGGTSGAPVSYEQYF. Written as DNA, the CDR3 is TGTGCCACCAGCAGTGATGGCGGTACTAGCGGGGCTCCCGTCTCCTACGAGCAGTACTTC.

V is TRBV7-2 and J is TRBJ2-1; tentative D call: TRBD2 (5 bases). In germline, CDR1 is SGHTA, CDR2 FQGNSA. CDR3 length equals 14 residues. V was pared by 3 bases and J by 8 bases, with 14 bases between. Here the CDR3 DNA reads TGTGCCAGCAGCTTGGGCGGGCTATTGGATGAGCAGTTCTTC. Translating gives CASSLGGLLDEQFF.

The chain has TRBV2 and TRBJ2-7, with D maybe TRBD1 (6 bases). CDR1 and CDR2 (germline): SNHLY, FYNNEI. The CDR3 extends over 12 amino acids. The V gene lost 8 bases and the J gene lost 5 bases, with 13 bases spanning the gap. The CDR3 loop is CASEHPGDEQYF. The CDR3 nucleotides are TGTGCCAGCGAACACCCAGGGGACGAGCAGTACTTC. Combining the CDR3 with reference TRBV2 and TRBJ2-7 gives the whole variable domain EPEVTQTPSHQVTQMGQEVILRCVPISNHLYFYWYRQILGQKVEFLVSFYNNEISEKSEIFDDQFSVERPDGSNFTLKIRSTKLEDSAMYFCASEHPGDEQYFGPGTRLTVT.

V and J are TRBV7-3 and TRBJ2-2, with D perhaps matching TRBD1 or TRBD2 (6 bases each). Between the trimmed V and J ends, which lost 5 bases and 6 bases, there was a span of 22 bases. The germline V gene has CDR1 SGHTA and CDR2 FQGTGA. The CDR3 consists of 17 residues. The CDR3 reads CASSPRGAGFSPGELFF. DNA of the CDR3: TGTGCCAGCAGCCCTAGGGGGGCAGGGTTTAGCCCCGGGGAGCTGTTTTTT.

The CDR3 coding sequence is TGCAGCGTTGGAGGGCAGGCTTACACCGGGGAGCTGTTTTTT. Translated, it gives CSVGGQAYTGELFF. The chain recombines TRBV29-1 with TRBJ2-2; TRBD2 might be the D (5 bases). V shed 4 bases and J shed 3 bases, with 12 bases lying between them. CDR3 size: 14 residues. The germline CDR1 and CDR2 sequences are SQVTM and ANQGSEA.

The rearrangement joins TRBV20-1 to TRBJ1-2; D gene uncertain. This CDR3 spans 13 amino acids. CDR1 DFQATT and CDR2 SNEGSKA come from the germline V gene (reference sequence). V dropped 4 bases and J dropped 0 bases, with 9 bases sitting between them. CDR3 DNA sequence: TGCAGTGCTATAGAAGGGCCTAACTATGGCTACACCTTC. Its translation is CSAIEGPNYGYTF.

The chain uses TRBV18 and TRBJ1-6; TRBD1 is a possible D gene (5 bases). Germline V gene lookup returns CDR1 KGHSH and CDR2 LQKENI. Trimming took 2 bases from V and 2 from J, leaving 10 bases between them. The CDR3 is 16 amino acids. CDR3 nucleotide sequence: TGTGCCAGCTCACCAGACAGTCTGGCCTATAATTCACCCCTCCACTTT. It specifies CASSPDSLAYNSPLHF.

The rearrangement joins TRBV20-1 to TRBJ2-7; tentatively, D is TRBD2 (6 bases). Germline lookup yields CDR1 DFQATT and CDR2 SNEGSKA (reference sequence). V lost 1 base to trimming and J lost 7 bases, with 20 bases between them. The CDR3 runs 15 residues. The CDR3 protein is CSARGTLARGAEQYF. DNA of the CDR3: TGCAGTGCTAGAGGGACCCTAGCGAGGGGCGCGGAGCAGTACTTC.

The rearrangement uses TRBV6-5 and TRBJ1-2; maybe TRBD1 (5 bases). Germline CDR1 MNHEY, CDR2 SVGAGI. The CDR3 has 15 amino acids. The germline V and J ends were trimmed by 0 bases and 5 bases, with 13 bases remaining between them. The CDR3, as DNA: TGTGCCAGCAGTTACTCAACAGGAGTCCAATATGGCTACACCTTC. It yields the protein CASSYSTGVQYGYTF.

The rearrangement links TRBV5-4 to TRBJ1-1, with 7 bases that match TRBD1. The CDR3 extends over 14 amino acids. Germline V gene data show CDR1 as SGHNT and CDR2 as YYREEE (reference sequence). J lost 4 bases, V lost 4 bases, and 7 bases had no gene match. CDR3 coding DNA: TGTGCCAGCAGCCAGGGACAGAGGGGCACTGAAGCTTTCTTT. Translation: CASSQGQRGTEAFF.